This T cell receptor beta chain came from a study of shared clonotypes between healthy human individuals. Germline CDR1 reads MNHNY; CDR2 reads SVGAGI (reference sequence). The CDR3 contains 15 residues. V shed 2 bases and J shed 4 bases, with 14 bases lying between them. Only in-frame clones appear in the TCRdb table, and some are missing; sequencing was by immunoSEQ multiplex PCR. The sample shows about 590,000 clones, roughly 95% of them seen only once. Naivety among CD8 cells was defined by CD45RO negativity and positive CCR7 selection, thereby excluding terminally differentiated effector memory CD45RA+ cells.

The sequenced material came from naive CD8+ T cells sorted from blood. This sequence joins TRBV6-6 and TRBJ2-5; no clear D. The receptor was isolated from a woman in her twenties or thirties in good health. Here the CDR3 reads CASSYAPRIPETQYF. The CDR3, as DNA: TGTGCCAGCAGTTACGCTCCGAGGATCCCAGAGACCCAGTACTTC.